The 24 T cell receptor beta chains below come from one sample, sequenced in a study of T cell responses to AZD1222 COVID-19 vaccine. Profiled with immunoSEQ multiplex PCR; TCRdb holds only in-frame clones, not every one. The table records 100,000 to 150,000 clones, 90% of them present only once. The source was peripheral blood, collected on day 0 of AZD1222 vaccination. The receptor set was obtained from an adult in good health.

V and J are TRBV28 and TRBJ1-5; no clear D gene. V dropped 6 bases and J dropped 4 bases, with 10 bases sitting between them. CDR3 length: 13 amino acids. Germline CDR1 MDHEN, CDR2 SYDVKM. CDR3 amino acids: CASRVLANQPQHF. CDR3 sequence (DNA): TGTGCCAGCAGGGTCCTCGCTAATCAGCCCCAGCATTTT.

The chain is built from TRBV27 and TRBJ2-3, with TRBD2 as a possible D gene (5 bases). Germline CDR1 MNHEY, CDR2 SMNVEV (reference sequence). Trimming cost V 0 bases and J 3 bases, with 10 bases left between them. The CDR3 runs to 15 residues. CDR3 coding DNA: TGTGCCAGCAGTTTATCAGCGGTGCTGACAGATACGCAGTATTTT. Translated, it gives CASSLSAVLTDTQYF.

The chain joins TRBV18 to TRBJ1-1; 9 nucleotides match TRBD1. Germline V gene data show CDR1 as KGHSH and CDR2 as LQKENI. The CDR3 is 16 residues long. V dropped 3 bases and J dropped 1; count of bases not matched to a gene: 6. The CDR3 region has the DNA TGTGCCAGCTCACCCACCGGGACAGGGCAGAACACTGAAGCTTTCTTT. Translation gives CASSPTGTGQNTEAFF.

The CDR3 sequence is CASSQNRAGANVLTF. The CDR3 nucleotides read TGTGCCAGCAGTCAGAACAGGGCTGGGGCCAACGTCCTGACTTTC. The chain carries TRBV6-2 or TRBV6-3 and TRBJ2-6; D is possibly TRBD1 (6 bases). The germline V and J ends were trimmed by 5 bases and 2 bases, with 10 bases remaining between them. The CDR3 extends over 15 amino acids. Germline V gives CDR1 MNHEY, CDR2 SVGEGT.

This clone was seen a handful of times. This chain uses TRBV2 with TRBJ1-2; possibly TRBD1 for D (6 bases). Trimming shortened V by 7 bases and J by 0 bases, and 12 bases separated the two germline ends. Germline loops: CDR1 SNHLY, CDR2 FYNNEI. The length of the CDR3 is 14 residues. CDR3 in DNA: TGTGCCAGCACTCAGGGGAGAGCTAACTATGGCTACACCTTC. Amino acid sequence: CASTQGRANYGYTF.

This sequence joins TRBV6-5 and TRBJ2-7; 11 bases are a match to TRBD2. The germline V gene encodes CDR1 MNHEY and CDR2 SVGAGI. The CDR3 consists of 16 residues. Trimming took 0 bases from V and 2 from J; bases not matched to a gene: 3. The CDR3 reads CASSYSASGRTYEQYF. Written as DNA, the CDR3 is TGTGCCAGCAGTTACTCGGCTAGCGGGAGGACCTACGAGCAGTACTTC.

CDR3 protein: CASRRQGPDEQFF. The CDR3 DNA follows: TGTGCCAGCAGGAGACAGGGGCCCGATGAGCAGTTCTTC. The genes are TRBV27 and TRBJ2-1, with 8 bases identical to TRBD1. After removal of 6 bases from V and 8 bases from J, the junction contained 6 bases not matched to a gene. CDR1 and CDR2 from the germline V gene are MNHEY and SMNVEV (reference sequence). The CDR3 has 13 residues.

The chain couples TRBV28 to TRBJ1-2, with D hard to call. CDR3 size: 15 residues. CDR1 is MDHEN, CDR2 SYDVKM, per germline. V was shortened by 5 bases and J by 1 base, with 14 bases between the two germline ends. Written as DNA, the CDR3 is TGTGCCAGCAGTAGCCCCCCTGGGAGTAACTATGGCTACACCTTC. Its protein product is CASSSPPGSNYGYTF.

The chain combines TRBV5-1 with TRBJ2-2; no definite D call. This CDR3 is 15 amino acids long. CDR1 and CDR2 from the germline V gene are SGHRS and YFSETQ. Trimming stripped 0 bases from V and 6 bases from J, with 12 bases between. For the CDR3, the DNA is TGCGCCAGCAGCTTGGCCGCCGGTGGGTCCGGGGAGCTGTTTTTT. Its protein product is CASSLAAGGSGELFF. Using reference TRBV5-1 and TRBJ2-2 for the parts outside the CDR3, the full variable domain is KAGVTQTPRYLIKTRGQQVTLSCSPISGHRSVSWYQQTPGQGLQFLFEYFSETQRNKGNFPGRFSGRQFSNSRSEMNVSTLELGDSALYLCASSLAAGGSGELFFGEGSRLTVL.

This clone was detected only once. The V gene is TRBV28, the J gene TRBJ1-6, with 7 bases lining up with TRBD1. The germline gives CDR1 MDHEN, CDR2 SYDVKM. This CDR3 has 15 residues. J was trimmed by 10 bases and V by 3 bases; bases with no gene match: 9. The CDR3 loop reads CASSLGDRVESPLHF. The CDR3 DNA is TGTGCCAGCAGTTTGGGAGACAGGGTGGAATCACCCCTCCACTTT.

V and J are TRBV28 and TRBJ1-6; 7 nucleotides align to TRBD1. V trimming: 3 bases; J trimming: 5 bases; junction bases outside the gene matches: 13. CDR1 and CDR2 from the germline V gene are MDHEN and SYDVKM. The CDR3 totals 18 residues. CDR3 sequence: CASSFPPIGGWNNSPLHF. For the CDR3, the DNA is TGTGCCAGCAGTTTTCCCCCCATAGGGGGCTGGAATAATTCACCCCTCCACTTT.

This sequence joins TRBV28 and TRBJ2-7; either TRBD1 or TRBD2 may supply D (5 bases each). The CDR3 loop spans 14 amino acids. With 5 bases removed from V and 3 bases from J, the gap between germline ends came to 14 bases. CDR1 and CDR2 (germline): MDHEN, SYDVKM. The CDR3 here is CASSLGTEVYEQYF. DNA of the CDR3: TGTGCCAGCAGTCTAGGGACGGAGGTCTACGAGCAGTACTTC.

The rearrangement joins TRBV4-3 to TRBJ2-3; a weak D match, TRBD2 (5 bases). The V end lost 0 bases, the J end lost 2 bases, and 6 bases lay between the germline ends. The CDR3 is 14 residues long. CDR1 and CDR2 from the germline V gene are LGHNA and YSLEER. The CDR3 here is CASSQDLATDTQYF. For the CDR3, the DNA is TGCGCCAGCAGCCAAGATCTAGCCACAGATACGCAGTATTTT.

As DNA, the CDR3 is TGTGCCAGCAGCCTAAGACTAGCGGGAAGCTACGAGCAGTACTTC. This gives the protein CASSLRLAGSYEQYF. V and J are TRBV3-1 (or the pseudogene TRBV3-2) and TRBJ2-7; 11 bases are a match to TRBD2. CDR3 size: 15 residues. V lost 4 bases and J lost 3; bases outside the gene matches: 5. CDR1 is LGHDT and CDR2 is YNNKEL in the germline V gene (reference sequence).

The CDR3 DNA reads as TGTGCCAGCAGCCTATCGGTTCCGGCAAGACTAAGCACAGATACGCAGTATTTT. Translation: CASSLSVPARLSTDTQYF. The rearrangement links TRBV7-6 to TRBJ2-3, with D possibly TRBD2 on 5 matching bases. Germline CDR1 SGHVS, CDR2 FNYEAQ. V was trimmed by 5 bases and J by 0 bases, leaving 21 bases between them. This CDR3 region has 18 residues.

The genes are TRBV5-8 and TRBJ2-7; TRBD2 might be the D (7 bases). V lost 2 bases and J lost 5, with 20 bases in between. This CDR3 spans 16 amino acids. Germline V gene sequence: CDR1 SGHTS, CDR2 YDEGEE. The CDR3 nucleotides are TGTGCCAGCAGCTTATTCGGACAGTCGGGGGGCGACGAGCAGTACTTC. This codes for CASSLFGQSGGDEQYF.

Points on this clone: In the same sample, other DNA sequences code for this CDR3. This chain uses TRBV27 with TRBJ1-1, with a weak D call TRBD1 (5 bases). Trimming shortened V by 2 bases and J by 1 base, and 5 bases separated the two germline ends. The CDR3 contains 13 residues. Germline assignment: CDR1 MNHEY and CDR2 SMNVEV (reference sequence). Written as DNA, the CDR3 is TGTGCCAGCAGTTTAGGGGGGAACACTGAAGCTTTCTTT. Translation: CASSLGGNTEAFF.

This chain connects TRBV28 to TRBJ2-5, with 7 bases that match TRBD1. The CDR3 totals 16 residues. The V gene's germline CDR1 is MDHEN and CDR2 SYDVKM. V gave up 5 bases and J gave up 1 base; unmatched junction bases: 10. CDR3 residues: CASSTLLGTAQETQYF. In DNA, the CDR3 is TGTGCCAGCAGTACGCTTTTGGGGACAGCCCAAGAGACCCAGTACTTC.

The chain is built from TRBV6-1 and TRBJ1-6; D is possibly TRBD1 (5 bases). Germline loops: CDR1 MNHNS, CDR2 SASEGT. The CDR3 sequence is 15 residues long. Trimming took 0 bases from V and 3 from J, leaving 6 bases between them. As DNA, the CDR3 is TGTGCCAGCAGTGAAGCCGGGGGCTATAATTCACCCCTCCACTTT. This encodes CASSEAGGYNSPLHF.

This clone appeared once. The chain links TRBV2 to TRBJ1-1; TRBD1 matches 7 bases. Unmatched junction bases numbered 6, after V lost 6 bases and J lost 5 bases. Germline values: CDR1 SNHLY, CDR2 FYNNEI. The CDR3 totals 13 residues. CDR3: CASSRTGETEAFF. Written as DNA, the CDR3 is TGTGCCAGCAGCAGAACAGGGGAGACTGAAGCTTTCTTT.

V and J are TRBV6-1 and TRBJ2-7; the D gene could be TRBD1 or TRBD2 (6 bases each). Germline V lookup: CDR1 MNHNS, CDR2 SASEGT. The V and J ends lost 3 bases and 6 bases respectively, with 12 bases between them. The CDR3 is 13 residues long. This CDR3 is CASSESGGGEQYF. CDR3 nucleotides: TGTGCCAGCAGTGAGTCAGGAGGGGGCGAGCAGTACTTC.

The genes are TRBV7-9 and TRBJ2-7, with 7 bases matching TRBD1. The CDR3 length is 14 residues. J gave up 5 bases and V 7 bases, and 11 bases lay outside the gene matches. Germline CDR1 is SEHNR and CDR2 is FQNEAQ (reference sequence). The CDR3 region has the DNA TGTGCCAGCAATCGTGGGCAGGGGGTCGACGAGCAGTACTTC. It codes for CASNRGQGVDEQYF. Variable domain in full (rest from reference TRBV7-9 and TRBJ2-7): DTGVSQNPRHKITKRGQNVTFRCDPISEHNRLYWYRQTLGQGPEFLTYFQNEAQLEKSRLLSDRFSAERPKGSFSTLEIQRTEQGDSAMYLCASNRGQGVDEQYFGPGTRLTVT.

This clone has a single count. An end of the junction does not agree with germline; a read error may underlie this. J is TRBJ2-5 and V is TRBV7-7; possibly TRBD2 for D (5 bases). Germline CDR1 reads SSHAT; CDR2 reads FNYEAQ (reference sequence). The CDR3 spans 17 residues. The CDR3 nucleotides read TGTGCTAGCAGCTTAGGGTTTGGGCGCGGGCCCCAAGAGACCCAGTACTTC. Protein product: CASSLGFGRGPQETQYF.

The rearrangement links TRBV29-1 to TRBJ1-1; D is possibly TRBD1 (6 bases). The CDR3 covers 14 residues. The germline V gene encodes CDR1 SQVTM and CDR2 ANQGSEA. The V gene lost 6 bases and the J gene lost 1 base, with 15 bases spanning the gap. This CDR3 is CSVMGGTPNTEAFF. CDR3 in DNA: TGCAGCGTCATGGGCGGGACACCGAACACTGAAGCTTTCTTT.